This TCR beta chain stems from a study of T cell responses to AZD1222 COVID-19 vaccine. With regard to this clone: The antigen remains undetermined.

Some clones are missing from TCRdb's copy, which holds only in-frame ones; the method was immunoSEQ multiplex PCR. The sample has 70,000 to 95,000 clones, 85% to 90% seen once. The study, taken as a whole, reports: Among the donors, most were white British and more were female, and clonal diversity was possibly underestimated. When two AZD1222 doses had been given, Spike-specific TCR breadth and depth rose. Close to half of spike-specific TCRs reportedly recognize unmutated variant regions. Spike-wide vaccine-associated CD4 TCRs dominated at 160-218 and 743-854.

This clonotype was obtained from an adult in good health. The sequenced sample was peripheral blood, obtained on day 0 of MenACWY control vaccination.

This chain's CDR3 is CASEGHAGDHEQYF. The CDR3 nucleotides are TGTGCCAGCGAAGGGCACGCGGGGGACCACGAGCAGTACTTC. The chain carries TRBV25-1 and TRBJ2-7; 7 bases are shared with TRBD2. The germline V gene has CDR1 MGHDK and CDR2 SYGVNS. CDR3 length: 14 residues. V lost 8 bases and J lost 5; bases outside the gene matches: 12.